This T cell receptor (beta chain) was identified during a study of identical twins. Study-wide results and limits: Without tracking the same donors, conclusions rested on cross-sectional statistical analysis. Twins shared out-of-frame alpha sequences with excess low generation probability.

J gave up 4 bases and V 1 base, and 1 base lay outside the gene matches. The CDR3 is 15 residues long. The germline V gene encodes CDR1 MNHEY and CDR2 SVGAGI. A remark on this clonotype: Its target is not known.

TCRdb independently ran MiXCR on the 5' RACE reads; one entry per CDR3 protein. The sample has 690,000 or so distinct CDR3 sequences; 8% to 9% are singletons. The same specimen was also included in a second study, on yellow fever vaccine responses in identical twins. That source reports: Twins reportedly had a vaccine T cell response that seemed partly convergent, partly personalized.

The sequence derives from a woman younger than 30 in good health. The V gene is TRBV6-5, the J gene TRBJ2-5; TRBD1 matches 12 bases. Sequencing used PBMCs. CDR3 coding DNA: TGTGCCAGCAGTTACTGGGGACAGGGGGCAGAGACCCAGTACTTC. Protein sequence: CASSYWGQGAETQYF.